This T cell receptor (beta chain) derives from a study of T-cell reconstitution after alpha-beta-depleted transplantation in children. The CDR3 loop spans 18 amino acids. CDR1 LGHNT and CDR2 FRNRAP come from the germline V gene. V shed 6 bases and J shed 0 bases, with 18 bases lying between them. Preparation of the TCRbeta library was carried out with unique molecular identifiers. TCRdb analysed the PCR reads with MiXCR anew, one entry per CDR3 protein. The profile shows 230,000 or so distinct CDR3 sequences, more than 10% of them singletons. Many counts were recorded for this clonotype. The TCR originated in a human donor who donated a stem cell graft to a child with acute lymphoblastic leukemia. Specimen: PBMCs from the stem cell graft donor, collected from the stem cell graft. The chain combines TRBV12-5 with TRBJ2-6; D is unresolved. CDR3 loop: CASGIIQDGASGANVLTF. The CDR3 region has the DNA TGTGCTAGTGGAATCATCCAGGACGGAGCCTCTGGGGCCAACGTCCTGACTTTC.